The present T cell receptor (beta chain) was sequenced within a study of T cells in Graves' hyperthyroidism and ophthalmopathy. The investigators amplified TCR beta CDR3 regions from RNA transcripts. The HTBI set primed first-round TCR CDR3 RT-PCR. MiXCR, run by TCRdb on the multiplex PCR reads, gives a single entry per CDR3 protein. The table shows roughly 280,000 distinct CDR3 sequences, with 15% to 20% occurring only once. Ophthalmopathy patients all had a Clinical Activity Score of at least 3, a NOSPECS grade of at least 4 and disease under 3 months old. Study conclusions and caveats: Ophthalmopathy got predicted by the model a median roughly 6.4 months before its onset.

This CDR3 has 13 residues. From germline, CDR1 is SGHRS and CDR2 YFSETQ. Trimming cost V 4 bases and J 1 base, with 8 bases left between them. This clonotype was seen ten or more times. Its antigen remains unidentified. Sequencing input: blood. This receptor was obtained from an older woman with Graves' ophthalmopathy. This chain connects TRBV5-1 to TRBJ1-1; D not resolved. CDR3 nucleotide sequence: TGCGCCAGCAGCCGAGTGCCGAACACTGAAGCTTTCTTT. It yields the protein CASSRVPNTEAFF.